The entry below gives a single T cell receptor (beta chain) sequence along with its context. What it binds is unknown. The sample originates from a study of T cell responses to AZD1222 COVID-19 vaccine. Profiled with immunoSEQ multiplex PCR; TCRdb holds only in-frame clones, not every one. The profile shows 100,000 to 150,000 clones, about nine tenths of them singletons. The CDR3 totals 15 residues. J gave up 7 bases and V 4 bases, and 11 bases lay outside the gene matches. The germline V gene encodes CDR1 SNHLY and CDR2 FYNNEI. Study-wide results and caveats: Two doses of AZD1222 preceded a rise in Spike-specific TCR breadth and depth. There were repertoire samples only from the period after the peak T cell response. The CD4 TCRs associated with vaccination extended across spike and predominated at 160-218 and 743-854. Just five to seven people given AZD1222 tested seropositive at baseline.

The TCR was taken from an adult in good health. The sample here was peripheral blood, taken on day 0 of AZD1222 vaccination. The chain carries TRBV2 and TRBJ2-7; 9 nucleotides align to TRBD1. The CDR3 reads CASSARDRDLSEQYF. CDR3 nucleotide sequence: TGTGCCAGCAGTGCCCGGGACAGGGACCTTTCTGAGCAGTACTTC.